This TCR beta chain is from a study of blood T cell repertoires in COVID-19. Background on the study: The cDNA or gDNA used as material had been derived from T cells, B-cell-depleted T cells, or PBMCs.

In the study's own analysis: How many nucleated cells were present was estimated from reference gene primer amplification. The protocol was immunoSEQ multiplex PCR, while the TCRdb copy is restricted to in-frame clones and leaves out a portion. The D gene and trimming were derived from the DNA, and the V and J assignments and clone size from that table. In the table there are 250,000 or so clones, approximately 86% of which are singletons. Seattle's cohort entered during active infection and was followed longitudinally. The CDR3 length is 14 residues. V lost 5 bases and J lost 7, with 14 bases in between. Looked up from germline, CDR1 is MNHEY and CDR2 is SVGAGI.

The specimen was peripheral blood. This receptor was taken from an older woman with COVID-19, enrolled during active disease. The rearrangement links TRBV6-5 to TRBJ1-4; tentatively, D is TRBD1 (5 bases). CDR3 DNA: TGTGCCAGCAGTCCCCAGCGGGGGAGTGAAAAACTGTTTTTT. Residues: CASSPQRGSEKLFF.